This T cell receptor beta chain was captured in a study of shared clonotypes between healthy human individuals. Study at large: Ranging from 18 to 49 in age, donors were a couple of women and a few men. Per-donor plates numbered three CD4 naive, three CD4 memory, two CD8 naive and one CD8 memory. Study-wide findings and caveats: Specimens sampled were limited to blood, with tissue repertoires likely differing.

Sorted-subset replicate PCR reactions were performed with about 210 ng DNA, corresponding to roughly 30,000 T cell genomes. The method was immunoSEQ multiplex PCR; TCRdb's version includes in-frame clones alone and lacks a portion of them. The sample contains 2 million to 2.5 million clones, almost 96% of which appear only once. Concerning this clone itself: Its antigen remains unknown.

The receptor was isolated from a young man in good health. Sequences were obtained from naive CD4+ T cells sorted from blood. Subset denoted: CD45RA+ positively selected.

The CDR3 sequence is CASRPNLGGNQPQHF. For the CDR3, the DNA is TGTGCCAGCAGACCTAACCTGGGGGGAAATCAGCCCCAGCATTTT. The chain carries TRBV5-8 and TRBJ1-5; TRBD1 is a possible D gene (5 bases). This CDR3 has 15 amino acids. Between the trimmed V and J ends, which lost 5 bases and 4 bases, there was a span of 16 bases. Germline V gene lookup returns CDR1 SGHTS and CDR2 YDEGEE.